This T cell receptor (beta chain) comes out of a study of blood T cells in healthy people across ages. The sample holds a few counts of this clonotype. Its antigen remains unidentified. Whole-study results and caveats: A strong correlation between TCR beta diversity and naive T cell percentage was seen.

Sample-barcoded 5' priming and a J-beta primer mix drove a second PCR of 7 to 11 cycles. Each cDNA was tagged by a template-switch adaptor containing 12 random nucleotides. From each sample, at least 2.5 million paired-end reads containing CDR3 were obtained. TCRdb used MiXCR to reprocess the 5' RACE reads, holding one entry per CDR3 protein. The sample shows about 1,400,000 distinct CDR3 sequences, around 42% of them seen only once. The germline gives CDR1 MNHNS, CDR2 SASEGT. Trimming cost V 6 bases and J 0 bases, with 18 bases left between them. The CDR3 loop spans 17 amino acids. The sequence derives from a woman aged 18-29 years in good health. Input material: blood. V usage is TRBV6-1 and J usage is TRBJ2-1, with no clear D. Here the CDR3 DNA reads TGTGCCAGCAGCATCGCTAAGACATTTAGCTCCTACAATGAGCAGTTCTTC. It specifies CASSIAKTFSSYNEQFF.